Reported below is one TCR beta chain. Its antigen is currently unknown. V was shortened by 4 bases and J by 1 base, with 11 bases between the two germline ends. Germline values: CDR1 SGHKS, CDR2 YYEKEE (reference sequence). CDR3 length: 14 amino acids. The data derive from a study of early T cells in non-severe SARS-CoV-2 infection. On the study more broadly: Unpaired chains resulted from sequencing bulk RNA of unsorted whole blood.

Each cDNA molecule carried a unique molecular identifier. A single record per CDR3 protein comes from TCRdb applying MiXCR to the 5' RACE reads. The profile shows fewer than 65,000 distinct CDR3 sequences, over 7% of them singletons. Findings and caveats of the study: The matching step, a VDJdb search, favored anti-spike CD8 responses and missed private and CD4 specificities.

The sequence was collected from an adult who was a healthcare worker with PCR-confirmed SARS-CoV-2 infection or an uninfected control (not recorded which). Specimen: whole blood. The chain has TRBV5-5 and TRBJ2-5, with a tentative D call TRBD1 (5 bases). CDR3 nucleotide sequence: TGTGCCAGCAGCCGGGTGGGGCTCCAAGAGACCCAGTACTTC. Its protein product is CASSRVGLQETQYF.